The rows below give T cell receptor beta chains drawn from one sample of a study of PD-1 blockade in mismatch repair-deficient tumors. TCRdb's table, derived via immunoSEQ multiplex PCR, lists solely in-frame clones and lacks some. The table lists around 33,000 clones, less than 90% of them singletons. The sequencing used PBMCs, collected around 6 weeks after starting pembrolizumab. These receptors originate from an adult with mismatch repair-deficient cancer. Each CDR3 is given with its conserved first and last residue.

CDR3 | J | V
CASLFSGSYEQYF | TRBJ2-7 | TRBV6-1
CASSLTRESGNQPQHF | TRBJ1-5 | TRBV18
CASSLAAGGTNSPLHF | TRBJ1-6 | TRBV5-1
CASSQEGTGESTGELFF | TRBJ2-2 | TRBV4-1
CASSPWGLGLNTGELFF | TRBJ2-2 | TRBV27
CASSLTGGPGNEQFF | TRBJ2-1 | TRBV28
CASSQDWISSGGSLHEQYF | TRBJ2-7 | TRBV4-2
CASSSGLAWSSYEQYF | TRBJ2-7 | TRBV13
CASSLWASGRIHEQFF | TRBJ2-1 | TRBV28
CASSRTVQETQYF | TRBJ2-5 | TRBV11-2
CASSPRTTPYEQYF | TRBJ2-7 | TRBV11-3
CASGPGQGNQPQHF | TRBJ1-5 | TRBV6-1
CASSQDGLSYNEQFF | TRBJ2-1 | TRBV4-2
CASSLGLAGTGELFF | TRBJ2-2 | TRBV7-9
CASSSGQGAGEQYF | TRBJ2-7 | TRBV27
CGWSRQFLEKLFF | TRBJ1-4 | TRBV30
CASSLDEGRDGYTF | TRBJ1-2 | TRBV5-1
CACRRYSNQPQHF | TRBJ1-5 | TRBV6-6
CASSVMGGRVGEQFF | TRBJ2-1 | TRBV9
CASSPFQQGNSNQPQHF | TRBJ1-5 | TRBV27
CASSRGSQDEQYF | TRBJ2-7 | TRBV7-3
CASSALQGGNNQPQHF | TRBJ1-5 | TRBV18
CASSLGPLATGANVLTF | TRBJ2-6 | TRBV7-8
CASSTSSGSMADTQYF | TRBJ2-3 | TRBV19
CASSLASGVSGELFF | TRBJ2-2 | TRBV5-1
CASSFSRYNEQFF | TRBJ2-1 | TRBV11-3
CASSLGTGGADAFF | TRBJ1-1 | TRBV5-4
CASSEGLAGFYEQYF | TRBJ2-7 | TRBV6-1
CATRRELAGYNEQFF | TRBJ2-1 | TRBV15
CASTRLGGSNTEAFF | TRBJ1-1 | TRBV5-1
CASSSRWTSGNNNEQFF | TRBJ2-1 | TRBV11-1
CASRLTGGYGYTF | TRBJ1-2 | TRBV11-2
CSVEQAYGYTF | TRBJ1-2 | TRBV29-1
CASSLDASGRPTGELFF | TRBJ2-2 | TRBV5-1
CSVERGYTEAFF | TRBJ1-1 | TRBV29-1
CASSPQGMGFLSGANVLTF | TRBJ2-6 | TRBV28
CASSGSGNGYTF | TRBJ1-2 | TRBV2
CASSFQTDSYEQYF | TRBJ2-7 | TRBV27
CASSSEIANTGELFF | TRBJ2-2 | TRBV5-4
CASSLDRGPTYEQYF | TRBJ2-7 | TRBV11-1